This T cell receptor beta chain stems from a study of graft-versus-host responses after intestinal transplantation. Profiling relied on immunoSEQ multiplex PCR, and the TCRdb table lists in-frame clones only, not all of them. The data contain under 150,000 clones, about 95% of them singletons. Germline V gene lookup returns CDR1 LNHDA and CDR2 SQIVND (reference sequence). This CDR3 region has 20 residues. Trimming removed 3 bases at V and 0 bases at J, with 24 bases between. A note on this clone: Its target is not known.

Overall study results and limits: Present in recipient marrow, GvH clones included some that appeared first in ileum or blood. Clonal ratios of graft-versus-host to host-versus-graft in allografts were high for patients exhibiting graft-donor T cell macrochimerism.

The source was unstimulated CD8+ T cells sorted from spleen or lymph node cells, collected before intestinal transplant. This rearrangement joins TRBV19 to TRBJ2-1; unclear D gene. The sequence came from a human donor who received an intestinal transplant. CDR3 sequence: CASSIDPPKASQSSYNEQFF. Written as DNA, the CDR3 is TGTGCCAGTAGTATCGACCCCCCTAAGGCGTCACAGAGCTCCTACAATGAGCAGTTCTTC.